Here is one T cell receptor beta chain with its context. This sample was included in a study of T cell responses to AZD1222 COVID-19 vaccine. Profiled with immunoSEQ multiplex PCR; TCRdb holds only in-frame clones, not every one. Of roughly 100,000 clones in the sample, about 90% were seen once. Source: peripheral blood, taken on day 0 of AZD1222 vaccination. This TCR derives from an adult in good health.

The CDR3, as DNA: TGTGCCTGGAGTGCCGGGACGGCAGCTAACTATGGCTACACCTTC. Residues: CAWSAGTAANYGYTF. The chain uses TRBV30 and TRBJ1-2; TRBD1 is a possible D gene (5 bases). CDR1 GTSNPN and CDR2 SVGIG come from the germline V gene (reference sequence). CDR3 length equals 15 residues. V lost 1 base, J lost 0 bases, and 12 bases lay in between.